Described below is a single TCR beta chain sequence and its context. Its antigen is as yet unknown. The CDR3 totals 15 residues. These data come from a study of cytomegalovirus exposure and HLA in healthy donors. The study's findings and limits: High specificity and sensitivity for cytomegalovirus status were reported for the classifier. Highest at DRB1 and lowest at HLA-C, TCR association rates differed among HLA loci in a later analysis. In a later analysis, most CMV-associated TCR beta chains appeared HLA-restricted. The Asian-associated ancestry cluster reportedly had fewer N-insertions than the 666-donor mean in a later analysis.

The PCR used 60 Vbeta and 13 Jbeta primers. Sequenced by immunoSEQ multiplex PCR; TCRdb stores in-frame clones only, minus some. The sample comprises about 200,000 clones, 82% of which are singletons, and about 0.1% rests with the top ten. Sequencing input: PBMCs. The clonotype comes from a boy aged 2 to 9 in good health and CMV-seronegative. The V call is TRBV21-1, the J call TRBJ2-1; the table's D call of TRBD1 was not tested on the DNA. TRBV21-1 is marked as a pseudogene. The CDR3 sequence is CASRQIRGPYNEQFF. The DNA for the CDR3 is TGTGCCAGCAGACAAATCAGGGGCCCCTACAATGAGCAGTTCTTC.